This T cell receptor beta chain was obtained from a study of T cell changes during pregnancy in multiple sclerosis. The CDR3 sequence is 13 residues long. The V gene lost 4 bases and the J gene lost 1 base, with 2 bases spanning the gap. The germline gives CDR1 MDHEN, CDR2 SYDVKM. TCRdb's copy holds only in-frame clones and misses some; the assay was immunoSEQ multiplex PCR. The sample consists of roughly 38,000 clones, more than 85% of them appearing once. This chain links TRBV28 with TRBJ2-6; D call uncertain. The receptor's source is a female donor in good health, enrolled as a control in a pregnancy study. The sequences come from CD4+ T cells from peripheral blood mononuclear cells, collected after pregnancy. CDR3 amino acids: CASSSSGANVLTF. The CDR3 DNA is TGTGCCAGCAGTTCATCTGGGGCCAACGTCCTGACTTTC.